These 3 T cell receptor beta chains share one sample of origin, sequenced in a study of shared T cell receptors in the human thymus. TCRdb's copy holds only in-frame clones and misses some; the assay was immunoSEQ multiplex PCR. The data contain more than 300,000 clones, just under 95% of them singletons. Source material: thymocytes. The receptors were gathered from a human donor.

As to this clone: The junction departs from germline at one end; a sequencing error may be responsible. This chain connects TRBV6-1 to TRBJ1-1; D uncertain. Germline CDR1 MNHNS, CDR2 SASEGT. The CDR3 loop spans 8 amino acids. CDR3 region: CASTEAFF. In DNA, the CDR3 is TGTGCCAGCACTGAAGCTTTCTTT.

CDR3 sequence: CASSGKGDVRYGYTF. For the CDR3, the DNA is TGTGCCAGCAGCGGGAAGGGGGACGTTCGCTATGGCTACACCTTC. The chain combines TRBV7-2 with TRBJ1-2; D is possibly TRBD1 (6 bases). V lost 5 bases, J lost 4 bases, and 17 bases lay in between. The CDR3 has 15 amino acids. CDR1 and CDR2 (germline): SGHTA, FQGNSA. Drawing the rest from reference TRBV7-2 and TRBJ1-2, the complete variable domain is GAGVSQSPSNKVTEKGKDVELRCDPISGHTALYWYRQSLGQGLEFLIYFQGNSAPDKSGLPSDRFSAERTGGSVSTLTIQRTQQEDSAVYLCASSGKGDVRYGYTFGSGTRLTVV.

The V gene is TRBV6-6, the J gene TRBJ2-3; no definite D call. Deletions cut 8 bases from V and 6 bases from J, with 21 bases between. This CDR3 is built from 15 residues. Germline CDR1 is MNHNY and CDR2 is SVGAGI (reference sequence). CDR3 nucleotides: TGTGCCAGCGTGGAGACGCTCAGCCCTCCGGATACGCAGTATTTT. Amino acids: CASVETLSPPDTQYF.